This T cell receptor (beta chain) appears in the sequencing data of a study of molecular identifiers for immune sequencing clone quantification. Overall study: Within a replicate experiment, RNA obtained from either roughly 20,000 or 100,000 naive CD8 cells was divided into five aliquots, and four of those aliquots were then sequenced.

When naive CD8 T cells were sorted, they were gated as CD8+CD4-CCR7+CD45RA+. Both previously described methods and listed TCR primers were employed to make bulk TCR libraries. TCRdb recomputed calls from the PCR reads with MiXCR, one row per CDR3 protein. The sample includes around 100,000 distinct CDR3 sequences, approximately 40% of them seen just once. This CDR3 region has 13 residues. Germline-derived CDR1 and CDR2 are MNHEY and SMNVEV (reference sequence). Trimming cost V 5 bases and J 5 bases; bases outside gene matches: 3. The TCR originated in a human donor in good health. Some libraries in this study had Jurkat cell RNA spiked in. Sequencing input: naive CD8+ T cells from blood, with Jurkat cell RNA spiked in. Sample subset: FACS-sorted CD8+CD4-CCR7+CD45RA+ naive T cells. The chain combines TRBV27 with TRBJ2-7; 10 bases fit TRBD1. The CDR3 region has the DNA TGTGCCAGCAGTCCCGGGACAGGGGACGAGCAGTACTTC. Translated: CASSPGTGDEQYF.